This TCR beta chain was sequenced during a study of blood T cell repertoires in COVID-19. Whole-study context: Acute and convalescent COVID-19 samples came from the United States, Italy and Spain. Sources were T cells, B-cell-depleted T cells, or PBMCs; the material itself was cDNA or gDNA.

Recruited during active infection, patients (from Seattle) were subsequently followed longitudinally. Produced via immunoSEQ multiplex PCR; TCRdb's table is partial and in-frame only. The table has under 300,000 clones, 90% seen once. The CDR3 contains 12 residues. Germline CDR1 MNHEY, CDR2 SVGAGI. V lost 2 bases to trimming and J lost 9 bases, with 11 bases between them. The V call is TRBV6-5, the J call TRBJ2-7, with D perhaps matching TRBD1 (6 bases). The sequence was obtained from a woman aged 55-69 years with COVID-19, enrolled during active disease. Sequenced: peripheral blood. CDR3 bases: TGTGCCAGCAGTTACGACACAGGGCGGCAGTACTTC. Protein: CASSYDTGRQYF.